These 20 T cell receptor beta chains came from one sample sequenced in a study of blood T cell repertoires in COVID-19. Repertoires were generated with immunoSEQ multiplex PCR, while TCRdb's copy carries only in-frame clones and drops some. The sample holds 250,000 or so clones, about four fifths seen once. Sequencing used PBMCs or T cells enriched from blood (not recorded which). The receptors were gathered from a man aged 55 to 70 who had recovered from COVID-19.

The chain couples TRBV5-1 to TRBJ2-5, with D perhaps matching TRBD1 (6 bases). The germline V gene has CDR1 SGHRS and CDR2 YFSETQ. This CDR3 comprises 15 residues. V shed 0 bases and J shed 2 bases, with 11 bases lying between them. CDR3 residues: CASSLGPGAQETQYF. DNA of the CDR3: TGCGCCAGCAGCTTGGGACCAGGGGCGCAAGAGACCCAGTACTTC.

The rearrangement joins TRBV18 to TRBJ2-1; 15 bases agree with TRBD2. Germline-derived CDR1 and CDR2 are KGHSH and LQKENI. The V segment lost 0 bases and the J segment 3 bases; nucleotides outside the gene matches: 6. The CDR3 loop spans 19 amino acids. The CDR3 nucleotides read TGTGCCAGCTCACCACCGGGACTAGCGGGGGGCCGAATCTACAATGAGCAGTTCTTC. It is translated as CASSPPGLAGGRIYNEQFF.

This clone was detected only a few times. The V gene is TRBV6-5, the J gene TRBJ1-1; D perhaps matches TRBD1 (6 bases). Trimming cost V 7 bases and J 3 bases, with 18 bases left between them. The CDR3 extends over 15 amino acids. Per germline, CDR1 MNHEY and CDR2 SVGAGI. CDR3 nucleotides: TGTGCCAGCACCCGAGGGGCCAGGGGAGACACTGAAGCTTTCTTT. Residues: CASTRGARGDTEAFF.

This chain connects TRBV30 to TRBJ1-3; 11 nucleotides align to TRBD1. The CDR3 consists of 14 residues. V lost 2 bases, J lost 8 bases, and 5 bases stayed unmatched. Germline V lookup: CDR1 GTSNPN, CDR2 SVGIG (reference sequence). This CDR3 reads CAWSPPGQGDTIYF. The CDR3 region has the DNA TGTGCCTGGAGTCCCCCGGGACAGGGGGACACCATATATTTT.

This clone occurred a few times. The rearrangement links TRBV5-1 to TRBJ1-1, with D tentatively TRBD1 (6 bases). Trimming shortened V by 3 bases and J by 4 bases, and 16 bases separated the two germline ends. The CDR3 has 15 residues. Germline V gives CDR1 SGHRS, CDR2 YFSETQ. Written as DNA, the CDR3 is TGCGCCAGCAGCTCTGGGCAGGGGCGCGGCACTGAAGCTTTCTTT. It translates to CASSSGQGRGTEAFF.

The chain has TRBV11-2 and TRBJ1-2; no clear D gene. Germline values: CDR1 SGHAT, CDR2 FQNNGV. V lost 4 bases and J 2 bases, leaving 5 bases between the germline ends. The CDR3 covers 12 residues. The CDR3 nucleotides are TGTGCCAGCAGCTCCTCCAACTATGGCTACACCTTC. Its protein is CASSSSNYGYTF.

In this sample, this clone turned up a few times. The CDR3, as DNA: TGTGCCAGCAGTGTTACCGGGACAGCCGTCTCCTACGAGCAGTACTTC. Residues: CASSVTGTAVSYEQYF. V and J are TRBV6-1 and TRBJ2-7, with 7 bases lining up with TRBD1. After removal of 4 bases from V and 0 bases from J, the junction contained 9 bases not matched to a gene. The CDR3 loop spans 16 amino acids. Germline lookup yields CDR1 MNHNS and CDR2 SASEGT.

The rearrangement uses TRBV11-2 and TRBJ1-1; 10 bases align to TRBD1. In germline, CDR1 is SGHAT, CDR2 FQNNGV. The ends lost 4 bases at V and 1 base at J; junction bases unmatched: 12. This CDR3 comprises 18 residues. The CDR3 sequence: CASSSPLGTGDPNTEAFF. In DNA, the CDR3 is TGTGCCAGCAGCTCTCCTCTAGGGACAGGGGACCCGAACACTGAAGCTTTCTTT. Together with reference TRBV11-2 and TRBJ1-1, the CDR3 gives the full variable domain: EAGVAQSPRYKIIEKRQSVAFWCNPISGHATLYWYQQILGQGPKLLIQFQNNGVVDDSQLPKDRFSAERLKGVDSTLKIQPAKLEDSAVYLCASSSPLGTGDPNTEAFFGQGTRLTVV.

The chain combines TRBV6-5 with TRBJ1-1, with D possibly TRBD1 on 5 matching bases. V dropped 6 bases and J dropped 0 bases, with 11 bases sitting between them. The CDR3 is made up of 14 amino acids. From germline, CDR1 is MNHEY and CDR2 SVGAGI. This chain's CDR3 is CASSSPGLNTEAFF. The CDR3 DNA reads TGTGCCAGCAGCTCCCCAGGGTTGAACACTGAAGCTTTCTTT.

This chain joins TRBV19 and TRBJ1-6, with D tentatively TRBD1 (6 bases). This CDR3 is 13 amino acids long. V was trimmed by 7 bases and J by 9 bases, leaving 13 bases between them. Germline lookup yields CDR1 LNHDA and CDR2 SQIVND (reference sequence). The CDR3 DNA reads TGTGCCAGTACTACCGTCAGGGGTTCACCCCTCCACTTT. Residues: CASTTVRGSPLHF.

The J gene is TRBJ2-2, the V gene TRBV19, with TRBD2 as a possible D gene (6 bases). V was cut by 2 bases and J by 6 bases, with 10 bases left in between. This CDR3 spans 14 amino acids. The germline V gene has CDR1 LNHDA and CDR2 SQIVND (reference sequence). The CDR3 DNA reads as TGTGCCAGTAGTATACTGGGGGGTCCCGGGGAGCTGTTTTTT. Protein: CASSILGGPGELFF.

This clone was counted a single time. This sequence joins TRBV19 and TRBJ1-6; a weak D match, TRBD1 (6 bases). Germline loops: CDR1 LNHDA, CDR2 SQIVND (reference sequence). Trimming removed 3 bases at V and 5 bases at J, with 17 bases between. This CDR3 comprises 17 residues. CDR3 nucleotides: TGTGCCAGTAGTATTAACGCAGGGGCGATAAATAATTCACCCCTCCACTTT. Translation gives CASSINAGAINNSPLHF.

The V call is TRBV19, the J call TRBJ1-1; D not resolved. Germline values: CDR1 LNHDA, CDR2 SQIVND (reference sequence). Trimming shortened V by 6 bases and J by 7 bases, and 12 bases separated the two germline ends. This CDR3 is built from 12 residues. The CDR3, as DNA: TGTGCCAGTAGACTTACGGGTAGTGAAGCTTTCTTT. This translates into CASRLTGSEAFF.

This clone was observed a single time. The rearrangement joins TRBV19 to TRBJ2-1; maybe TRBD1 (6 bases). Trimming stripped 5 bases from V and 6 bases from J, with 17 bases between. This CDR3 has 15 residues. Germline V gene lookup returns CDR1 LNHDA and CDR2 SQIVND (reference sequence). CDR3 DNA sequence: TGTGCCAGTAGTCACAGGGTGGACCCCCCCAATGAGCAGTTCTTC. Its protein product is CASSHRVDPPNEQFF.

The chain employs TRBV7-6 and TRBJ2-5, with D perhaps matching TRBD2 (6 bases). Trimming stripped 5 bases from V and 3 bases from J, with 13 bases between. Germline-derived CDR1 and CDR2 are SGHVS and FNYEAQ. The CDR3 extends over 14 amino acids. CDR3 loop: CASSPLRGEETQYF. The DNA of the CDR3 is TGTGCCAGCAGCCCCCTTCGCGGGGAAGAGACCCAGTACTTC.

V is TRBV6-1 and J is TRBJ1-5, with 11 bases fitting TRBD1. V was pared by 3 bases and J by 1 base, with 5 bases of the junction left unmatched. Germline loops: CDR1 MNHNS, CDR2 SASEGT. This CDR3 has 17 amino acids. The CDR3 DNA follows: TGTGCCAGCAGTGAGGTCGGACAGGGGGCGAGCAATCAGCCCCAGCATTTT. It is translated as CASSEVGQGASNQPQHF.

The CDR3 reads CASSSQGQGNTGELFF. The CDR3 region has the DNA TGTGCCAGCAGTTCCCAGGGACAGGGGAACACCGGGGAGCTGTTTTTT. This chain uses TRBV6-5 with TRBJ2-2, with 9 bases matching TRBD1. With V trimmed by 4 bases and J by 1 base, 4 bases remained unmatched. The CDR3 runs 16 residues. Germline-derived CDR1 and CDR2 are MNHEY and SVGAGI.

The CDR3 region is CASSNPSIQPAYEQYF. CDR3 coding DNA: TGTGCCAGCAGCAACCCATCAATTCAACCAGCCTACGAGCAGTACTTC. The chain is built from TRBV21-1 and TRBJ2-7; TRBD1, as called in the table, went unchecked against the DNA. TRBV21-1 has pseudogene status. The CDR3 length is 16 residues.

CDR3 DNA sequence: TGTGCCAGCAGCCAAGATCAGGGATGGGCACACCTCCACTTT. As protein: CASSQDQGWAHLHF. This chain connects TRBV3-1 (or the pseudogene TRBV3-2) to TRBJ1-6; D perhaps matches TRBD1 (5 bases). The CDR3 totals 14 residues. V gave up 0 bases and J gave up 15 bases, with 15 bases separating them. Looked up from germline, CDR1 is LGHDT and CDR2 is YNNKEL (reference sequence).

The chain combines TRBV7-3 with TRBJ1-5; D not resolved. Germline CDR1 reads SGHTA; CDR2 reads FQGTGA. CDR3 length equals 13 residues. V was cut by 2 bases and J by 10 bases, with 12 bases left in between. CDR3 nucleotide sequence: TGTGCCAGCAGCTTAGACCGAGGGTCCCCCCAGCATTTT. This translates into CASSLDRGSPQHF.